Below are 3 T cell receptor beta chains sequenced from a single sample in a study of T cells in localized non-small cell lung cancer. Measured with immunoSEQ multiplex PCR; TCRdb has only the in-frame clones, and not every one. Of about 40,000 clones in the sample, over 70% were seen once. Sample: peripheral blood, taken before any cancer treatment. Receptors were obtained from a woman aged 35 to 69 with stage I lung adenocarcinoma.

The CDR3 loop reads CASSEPVYYEQYF. The CDR3 DNA reads TGTGCCAGCAGTGAACCCGTTTACTACGAGCAGTACTTC. V is TRBV6-4 and J is TRBJ2-7; D is ambiguous. This CDR3 contains 13 residues. Germline-derived CDR1 and CDR2 are MRHNA and SNTAGT. The germline V and J ends were trimmed by 3 bases and 3 bases, with 9 bases remaining between them.

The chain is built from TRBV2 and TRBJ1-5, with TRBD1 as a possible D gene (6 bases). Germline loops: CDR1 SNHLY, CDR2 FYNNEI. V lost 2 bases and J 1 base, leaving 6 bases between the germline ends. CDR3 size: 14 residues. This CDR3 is CASSEQGSNQPQHF. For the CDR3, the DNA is TGTGCCAGCAGTGAACAGGGGAGCAATCAGCCCCAGCATTTT.

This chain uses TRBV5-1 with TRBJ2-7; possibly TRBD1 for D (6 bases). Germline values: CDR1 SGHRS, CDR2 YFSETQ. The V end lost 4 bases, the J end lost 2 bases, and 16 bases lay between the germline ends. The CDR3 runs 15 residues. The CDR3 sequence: CASSVGSRGAYEQYF. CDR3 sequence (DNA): TGCGCCAGCAGCGTCGGAAGCAGGGGAGCCTACGAGCAGTACTTC.